The rows below give T cell receptor beta chains drawn from one sample of a study of control samples from healthy donors and cancer patients. TCRdb's table, derived via immunoSEQ multiplex PCR, lists solely in-frame clones and lacks some. The sample yields roughly 130,000 clones, about nine tenths seen once. Specimen: blood. Receptors originate from a woman aged 30 to 39 in good health. CDR3s include the opening cysteine and the closing phenylalanine or tryptophan.

V gene,CDR3 protein
TRBV6-4,CASSVDTGAEAFF
TRBV24-1,CATSDFEASGTVETQYF
TRBV4-1,CASSRGLGGSSYEQYF
TRBV11-3,CASSFRDSDAGNEQFF
TRBV2,CASSGTGQMVNEQFF
TRBV6-5,CASRLTSGWVDEQFF
TRBV2,CASSPSLSYEQYF
TRBV19,CASSITGASAALHF
TRBV3-1/TRBV3-2,CASSPRQGASDEQYF
TRBV18,CASSPGPGDSNQPQHF
TRBV6-5,CASSYSGYGTDTQYF
TRBV11-2,CASSSKVELAIQETQYF
TRBV5-8,CASSLGRAGANVLTF
TRBV7-2,CASSMEGATGDPIYF
TRBV5-1,CASSRQQGYEQYF
TRBV5-1,CASSLEGRREQYF
TRBV12-3/TRBV12-4,CASSFTYEQYF
TRBV6-4,CASSAGNRATDTQYF
TRBV12-3/TRBV12-4,CASSLGPRYEQYF
TRBV5-4,CASSADNQPQHF
TRBV21-1,CAKGHVKTEAFF
TRBV5-4,CASSLDWAGNTEAFF
TRBV3-1/TRBV3-2,CASSHFKETQYF
TRBV5-6,CASSLDAEQYF
TRBV27,CASSPQQGSILETQYF
TRBV6-1,CASSEASVPEAFF
TRBV3-1/TRBV3-2,CASSLWTGNYGYTF
TRBV3-1/TRBV3-2,CASSQDLSGLNTEAFF
TRBV5-1,CASSLTDRTNEQFF
TRBV7-9,CASSSRPGTQNQPQHF
TRBV18,CASSPLQGTENSPLHF
TRBV6-4,CASREGLDSTPQETQYF
TRBV30,CAWSAGENTEAFF
TRBV25-1,CASSLSGTYNEQFF
TRBV21-1,CASSKVFGRLDQTNYNEQFF
TRBV18,CASSGGTSGSIYNEQFF
TRBV9,CASSVGGRGRTEAFF
TRBV6-6,CASSLVGGVTDTQYF
TRBV6-1,CASSEIYPGDTGELFF
TRBV19,CASNAPGRGPTRLNEQFF
TRBV28,CASEIGGHKDNSPLHF